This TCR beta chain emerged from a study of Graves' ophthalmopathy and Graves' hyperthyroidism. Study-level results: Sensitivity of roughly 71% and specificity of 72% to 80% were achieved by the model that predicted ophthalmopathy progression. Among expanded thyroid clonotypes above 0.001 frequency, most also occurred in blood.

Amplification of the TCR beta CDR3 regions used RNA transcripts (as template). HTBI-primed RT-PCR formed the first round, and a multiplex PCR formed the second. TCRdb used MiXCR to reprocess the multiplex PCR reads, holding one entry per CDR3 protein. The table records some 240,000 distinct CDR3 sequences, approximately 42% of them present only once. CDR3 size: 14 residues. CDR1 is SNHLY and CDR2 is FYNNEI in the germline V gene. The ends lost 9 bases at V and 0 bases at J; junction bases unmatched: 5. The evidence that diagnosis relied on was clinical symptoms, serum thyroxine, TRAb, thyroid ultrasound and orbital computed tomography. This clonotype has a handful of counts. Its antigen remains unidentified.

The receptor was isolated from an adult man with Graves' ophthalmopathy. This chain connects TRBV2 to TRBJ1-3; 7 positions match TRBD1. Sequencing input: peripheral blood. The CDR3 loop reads CARDRTTSGNTIYF. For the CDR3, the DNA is TGTGCCAGGGACAGGACTACCTCTGGAAACACCATATATTTT.